The present T cell receptor (beta chain) was sequenced within a study of shared clonotypes between healthy human individuals. Study in general: CD4 naive cells filled three plates per donor, CD4 memory three, CD8 naive two and CD8 memory one.

CD45RO negativity and positive selection for CCR7 defined naive CD8 cells, a population that excluded terminally differentiated effector memory CD45RA+ cells. This table comes from immunoSEQ multiplex PCR, and its TCRdb copy is limited to in-frame clones, with some not included. The data hold about 580,000 clones, with 95% to 98% observed a single time. This clonotype was sampled from a man in his thirties or forties in good health. Sequencing was performed on naive CD8+ T cells sorted from blood.

The CDR3 here is CASRVGRRSTYNEQFF. CDR3 nucleotides: TGTGCCAGCAGAGTGGGGCGGAGGTCGACTTACAATGAGCAGTTCTTC. V gene TRBV27 combines with J gene TRBJ2-1; possibly TRBD1 or TRBD2 for D (5 bases each). V lost 6 bases and J 4 bases, leaving 19 bases between the germline ends. The CDR3 length is 16 residues. Looked up from germline, CDR1 is MNHEY and CDR2 is SMNVEV (reference sequence).